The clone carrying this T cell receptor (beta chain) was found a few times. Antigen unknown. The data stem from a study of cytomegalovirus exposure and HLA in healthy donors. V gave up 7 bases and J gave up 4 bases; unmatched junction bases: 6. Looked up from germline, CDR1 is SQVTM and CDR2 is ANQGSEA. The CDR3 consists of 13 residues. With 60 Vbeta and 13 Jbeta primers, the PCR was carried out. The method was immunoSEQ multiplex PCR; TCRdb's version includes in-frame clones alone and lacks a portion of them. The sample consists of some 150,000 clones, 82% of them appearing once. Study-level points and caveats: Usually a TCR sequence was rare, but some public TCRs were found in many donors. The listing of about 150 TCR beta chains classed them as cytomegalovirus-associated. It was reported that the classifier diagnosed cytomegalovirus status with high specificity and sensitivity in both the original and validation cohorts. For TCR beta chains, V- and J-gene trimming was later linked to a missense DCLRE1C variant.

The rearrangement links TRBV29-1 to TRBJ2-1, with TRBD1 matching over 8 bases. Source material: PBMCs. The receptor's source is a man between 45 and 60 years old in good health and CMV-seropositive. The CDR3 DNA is TGCAGCGCCACAGGGGGTTCATACAATGAGCAGTTCTTC. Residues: CSATGGSYNEQFF.